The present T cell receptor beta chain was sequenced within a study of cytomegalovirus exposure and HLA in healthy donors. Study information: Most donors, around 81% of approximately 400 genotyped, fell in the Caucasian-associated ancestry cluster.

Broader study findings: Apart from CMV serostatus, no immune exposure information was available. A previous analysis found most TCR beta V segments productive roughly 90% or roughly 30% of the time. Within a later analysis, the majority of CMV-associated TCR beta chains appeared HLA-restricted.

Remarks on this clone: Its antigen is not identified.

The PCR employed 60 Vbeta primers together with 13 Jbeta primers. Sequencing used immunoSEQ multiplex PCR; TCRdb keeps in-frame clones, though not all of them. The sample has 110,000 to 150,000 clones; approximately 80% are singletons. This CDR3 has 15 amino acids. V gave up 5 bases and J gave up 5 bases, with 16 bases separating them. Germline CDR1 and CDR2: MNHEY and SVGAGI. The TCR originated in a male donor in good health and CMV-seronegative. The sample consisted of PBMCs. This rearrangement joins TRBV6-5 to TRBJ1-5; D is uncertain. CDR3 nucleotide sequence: TGTGCCAGCAGTATTCAAACAACAGCGGATCAGCCCCAGCATTTT. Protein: CASSIQTTADQPQHF.